This T cell receptor beta chain is drawn from a study of T cell changes during pregnancy in multiple sclerosis. This CDR3 is 12 amino acids long. The ends lost 6 bases at V and 6 bases at J; junction bases unmatched: 4. CDR1 and CDR2 (germline): LNHDA, SQIVND (reference sequence). This table comes from immunoSEQ multiplex PCR, and its TCRdb copy is limited to in-frame clones, with some not included. This sample yields tens of thousands of clones, of which about 92% are seen a single time; roughly 0.67% belongs to the top ten. The starting material was CD4+ T cells from peripheral blood mononuclear cells, obtained in the third trimester of pregnancy. This receptor was obtained from a female donor with multiple sclerosis, enrolled in a pregnancy study. This rearrangement joins TRBV19 to TRBJ1-2; 7 bases align to TRBD1. CDR3 region: CASSDRAHGYTF. The CDR3 region has the DNA TGTGCCAGTAGCGACAGGGCGCATGGCTACACCTTC. Full variable domain (outside the CDR3, taken from reference TRBV19 and TRBJ1-2): DGGITQSPKYLFRKEGQNVTLSCEQNLNHDAMYWYRQDPGQGLRLIYYSQIVNDFQKGDIAEGYSVSREKKESFPLTVTSAQKNPTAFYLCASSDRAHGYTFGSGTRLTVV.